This T cell receptor (beta chain) is from a study of CD4 T cells in relation to SARS-CoV-2 and coronaviruses. Study-level background: ViraFEST: roughly ten-day antigen culture of PBMCs, then TCR beta CDR3 sequencing.

Study conclusions and caveats: Compared with monoreactive clones, crossreactive clones showed significantly weaker SARS-CoV-2 expansion.

Concerning this clone: Its antigen remains unknown.

Method: immunoSEQ multiplex PCR; TCRdb's copy keeps in-frame clones and lacks some. The sample comprises about 22,000 clones, approximately 68% of which are singletons, and roughly 11% rests with the top ten. Unexposed donor CD4+ T cells date from about 2011-2018, before the COVID-19 pandemic. The cells were cultured for less than twelve days before CD4+ T cells were isolated. Testing used SARS-CoV-2 S/N and four cold-coronavirus spikes on unexposed-donor CD4+ T cells, cells permitting. The CDR3 length is 13 residues. Trimming at V came to 3 bases and at J to 4 bases, leaving 2 bases not matched to a gene.

Input material: CD4+ T cells from PBMCs, cultured in vitro. The chain couples TRBV12-3 or TRBV12-4 to TRBJ1-1, with 7 bases matching TRBD1. The clonotype originates from a human donor in good health. The CDR3: CASSLDRSTEAFF. For the CDR3, the DNA is TGTGCCAGCAGTTTGGACAGGTCCACTGAAGCTTTCTTT.